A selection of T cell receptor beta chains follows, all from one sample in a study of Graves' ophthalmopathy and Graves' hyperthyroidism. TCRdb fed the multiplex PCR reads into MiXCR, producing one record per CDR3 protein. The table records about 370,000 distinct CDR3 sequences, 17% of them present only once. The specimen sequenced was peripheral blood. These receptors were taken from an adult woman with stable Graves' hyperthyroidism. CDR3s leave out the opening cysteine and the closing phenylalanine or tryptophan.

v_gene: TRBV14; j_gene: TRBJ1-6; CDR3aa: ASSQDNPVFGSPLH
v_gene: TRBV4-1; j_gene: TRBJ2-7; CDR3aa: ASSQTPGQY
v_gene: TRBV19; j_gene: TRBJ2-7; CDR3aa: ASRNIGQGPYEQY
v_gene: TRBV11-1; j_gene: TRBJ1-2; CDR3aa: ASSSAGASYGYT
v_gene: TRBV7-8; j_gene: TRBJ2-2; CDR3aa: ASSPANTGELF
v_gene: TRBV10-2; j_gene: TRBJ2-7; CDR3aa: ASSKQDRAAQY
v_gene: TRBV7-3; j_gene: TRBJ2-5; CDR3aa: ASSLMAGTHKETQY
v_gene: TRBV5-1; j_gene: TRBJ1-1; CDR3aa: ASSFRQGRNTEAF
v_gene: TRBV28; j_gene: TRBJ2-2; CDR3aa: ASSLFTLVVNTGELF
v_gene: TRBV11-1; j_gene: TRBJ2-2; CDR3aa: ASTPRRLAGDGELF
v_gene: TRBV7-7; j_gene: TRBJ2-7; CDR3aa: ASSGGTGDEQY
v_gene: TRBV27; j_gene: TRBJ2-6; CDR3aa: ASSGGGANVLT
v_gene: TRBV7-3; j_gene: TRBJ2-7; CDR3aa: ASSLTFPGEQY
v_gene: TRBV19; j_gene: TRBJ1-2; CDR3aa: ASSTGTASYGYT
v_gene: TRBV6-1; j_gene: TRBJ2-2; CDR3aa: ASRPGGNGELF
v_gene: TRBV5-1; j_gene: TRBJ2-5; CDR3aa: ASSGGLAVQETQY
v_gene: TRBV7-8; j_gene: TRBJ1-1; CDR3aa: ASSLVLGNTEAF
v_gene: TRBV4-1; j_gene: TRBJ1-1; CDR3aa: ASSPRIQATSDLNTEAF
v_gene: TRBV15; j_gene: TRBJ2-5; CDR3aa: ATSRGTGGTETQY
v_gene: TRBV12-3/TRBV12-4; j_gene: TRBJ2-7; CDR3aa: ASSPNLQQGMGEQY
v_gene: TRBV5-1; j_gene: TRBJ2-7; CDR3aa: ASSLTLGYEQY
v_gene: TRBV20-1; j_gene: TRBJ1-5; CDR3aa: SARRLGGQPQH
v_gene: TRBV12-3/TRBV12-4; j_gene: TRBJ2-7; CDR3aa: ASSATSGRSYEQY
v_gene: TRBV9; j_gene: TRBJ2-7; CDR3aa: ASSVGPTSVEQY
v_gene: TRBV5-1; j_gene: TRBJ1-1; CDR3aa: ASSSLGLGVGSSAEAF
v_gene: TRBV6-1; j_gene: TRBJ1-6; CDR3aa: ASSRGQGGSPLH
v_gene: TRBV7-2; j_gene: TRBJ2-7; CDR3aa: ASSLVESYEQY
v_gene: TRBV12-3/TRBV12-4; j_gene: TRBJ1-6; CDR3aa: ASRQARDRGFNSPLH
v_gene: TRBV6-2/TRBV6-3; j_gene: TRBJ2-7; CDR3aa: ASSTRDARPPYEQY
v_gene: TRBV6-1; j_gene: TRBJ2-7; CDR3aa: ASRIRDRANYEQY
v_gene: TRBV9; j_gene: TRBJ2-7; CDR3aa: ASSKWDSSYEQY
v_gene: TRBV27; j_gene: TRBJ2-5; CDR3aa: ASHPSGGVQETQY
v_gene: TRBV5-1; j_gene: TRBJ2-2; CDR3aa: ASSYRQMNTGELF
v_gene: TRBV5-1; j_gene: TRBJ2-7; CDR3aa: ASSTETSYEQY
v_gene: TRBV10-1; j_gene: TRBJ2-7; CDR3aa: ASSEETSGSYEQY
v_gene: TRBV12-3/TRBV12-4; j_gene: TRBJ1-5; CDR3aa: ASSNRGSNQPQH
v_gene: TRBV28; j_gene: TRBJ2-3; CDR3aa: ASSSSFDTDTQY
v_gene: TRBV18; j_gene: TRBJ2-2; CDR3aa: ASSPQGQAVFGELF
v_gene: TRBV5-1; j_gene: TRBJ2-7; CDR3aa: ASRGTQEVYEQY
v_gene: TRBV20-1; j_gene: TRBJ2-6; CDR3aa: SASSGAGANVLT
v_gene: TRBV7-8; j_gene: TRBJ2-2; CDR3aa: ASSLRLLRDRTGELF
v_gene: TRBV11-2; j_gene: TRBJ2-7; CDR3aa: ASSLDGSISYEQY
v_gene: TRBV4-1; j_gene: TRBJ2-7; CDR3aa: ASSPRVPGAYEQY
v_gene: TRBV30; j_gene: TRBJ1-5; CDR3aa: AWSPPGITGSSNQPQH
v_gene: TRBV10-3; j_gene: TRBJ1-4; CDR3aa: AISEGRGTNEKLF
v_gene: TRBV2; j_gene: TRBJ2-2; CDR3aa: ASSGRGLAGGGTGELF
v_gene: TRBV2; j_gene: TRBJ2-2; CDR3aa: ASRKSGLAHTGELF
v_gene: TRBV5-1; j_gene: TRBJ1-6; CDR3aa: ASSASVTGGSPLH
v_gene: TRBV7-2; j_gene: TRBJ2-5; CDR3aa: ASSSGRGEETQY